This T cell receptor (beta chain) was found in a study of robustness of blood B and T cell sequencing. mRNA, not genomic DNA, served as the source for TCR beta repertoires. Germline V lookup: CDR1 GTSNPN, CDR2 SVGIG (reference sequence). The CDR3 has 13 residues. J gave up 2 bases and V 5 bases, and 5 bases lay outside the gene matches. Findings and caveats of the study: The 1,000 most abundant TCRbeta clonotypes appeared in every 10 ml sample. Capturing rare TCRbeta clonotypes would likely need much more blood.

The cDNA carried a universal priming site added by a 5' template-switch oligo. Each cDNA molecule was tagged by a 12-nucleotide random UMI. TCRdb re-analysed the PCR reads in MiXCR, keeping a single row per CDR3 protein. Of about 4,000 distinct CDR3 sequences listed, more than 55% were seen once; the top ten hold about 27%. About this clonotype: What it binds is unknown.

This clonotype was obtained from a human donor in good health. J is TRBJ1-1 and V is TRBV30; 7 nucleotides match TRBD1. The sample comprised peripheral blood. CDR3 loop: CAWWSGGNTEAFF. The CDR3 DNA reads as TGTGCCTGGTGGTCAGGGGGTAACACTGAAGCTTTCTTT.